A single sample is the source of the 14 T cell receptor beta chains below, sequenced in a study of CD8 T cells in Susac syndrome (dated by TCRdb to the late 2010s). Libraries were prepared through the immunoSEQ multiplex PCR assay. RNA was extracted using the RNeasy kit, and about 0.45 to 1 ug of the RNA was reverse transcribed with random hexamers. TCRdb reanalyzed the raw reads on its own, using fastp at Q25 for trimming and MiXCR for clone calling, and kept in-frame beta chains. Rows with one shared CDR3 protein collapse into an entry with the most common genes and DNA. Recorded for this sample are approximately 190,000 distinct CDR3 sequences; more than 85% of them occurred a single time. The leading ten clones occupy 0.087% of the sample. Sequenced input: CD4+ T cells from PBMCs. Receptors were obtained from a human donor with Susac syndrome.

The rearrangement links TRBV12-3 or TRBV12-4 to TRBJ1-2, with 9 bases fitting TRBD1. Trimming at V came to 5 bases and at J to 4 bases, leaving 8 bases not matched to a gene. The CDR3 is 15 amino acids. CDR3 sequence: CASSPSQGAGYGYTF. The CDR3 nucleotides read TGTGCCAGCAGTCCATCACAGGGGGCGGGCTATGGCTACACCTTC.

The rearrangement joins TRBV30 to TRBJ2-7, with D possibly matching TRBD1 (6 bases). The CDR3 length is 13 residues. Germline V CDR1 and CDR2: GTSNPN, SVGIG (reference sequence). Trimming shortened V by 2 bases and J by 3 bases, and 11 bases separated the two germline ends. CDR3 in amino acids: CAWSREGVYEQYF. The CDR3, as DNA: TGTGCCTGGAGTCGCGAGGGGGTCTACGAGCAGTACTTC.

The J gene is TRBJ2-7, the V gene TRBV5-4; D remains unclear. The CDR3 sequence is 13 residues long. Deletions cut 3 bases from V and 7 bases from J, with 14 bases between. The germline V gene encodes CDR1 SGHNT and CDR2 YYREEE (reference sequence). The CDR3 DNA sequence: TGTGCCAGCAGCTCCGACCCTCCGCGGGAGCAGTACTTC. The encoded protein is CASSSDPPREQYF.

CDR3 nucleotide sequence: TGTGCCAGCAAGATACACGATGATGAAGCTTTCTTT. It is translated as CASKIHDDEAFF. The chain couples TRBV6-5 to TRBJ1-1; no firm D call. The CDR3 spans 12 residues. CDR1 and CDR2 from the germline V gene are MNHEY and SVGAGI. Trimming removed 7 bases from V and 7 bases from J, with 13 bases in between.

V is TRBV7-8 and J is TRBJ2-3; D gene ambiguous. The CDR3 sequence is 13 residues long. Germline V gene sequence: CDR1 SGHVS, CDR2 FQNEAQ. V lost 1 base, J lost 10 bases, and 12 bases lay in between. CDR3 residues: CASSLERRKAQYF. As DNA, the CDR3 is TGTGCCAGCAGCTTAGAGAGGCGGAAGGCGCAGTATTTT.

The rearrangement links TRBV5-1 to TRBJ1-4; TRBD1 matches at 7 bases. This CDR3 contains 16 residues. With 4 bases clipped from V and 0 bases from J, the junction kept 6 bases outside the gene matches. Germline CDR1 is SGHRS and CDR2 is YFSETQ. CDR3 in amino acids: CASSPTTGATNEKLFF. The CDR3 bases are TGCGCCAGCAGCCCGACTACAGGGGCAACTAATGAAAAACTGTTTTTT.

The rearrangement uses TRBV12-3 or TRBV12-4 and TRBJ1-4; D not certain. The germline V and J ends were trimmed by 0 bases and 7 bases, with 9 bases remaining between them. The CDR3 consists of 14 residues. As DNA, the CDR3 is TGTGCCAGCAGTTTAGCACAGTCGAGTGAAAAACTGTTTTTT. Protein sequence: CASSLAQSSEKLFF.

V is TRBV5-6 and J is TRBJ2-6, with unresolved D. V lost 3 bases, J lost 0 bases, and 4 bases lay in between. Germline assignment: CDR1 SGHDT and CDR2 YYEEEE. The CDR3 is 14 amino acids. Here the CDR3 DNA reads TGTGCCAGCAGCTCGCGCTCTGGGGCCAACGTCCTGACTTTC. Translated, it gives CASSSRSGANVLTF.

The V call is TRBV19, the J call TRBJ2-5, with D hard to call. The V and J ends lost 3 bases and 4 bases respectively, with 6 bases between them. Germline lookup yields CDR1 LNHDA and CDR2 SQIVND (reference sequence). This CDR3 has 12 amino acids. The CDR3, as DNA: TGTGCCAGTAGTATGTCAAGAGAGACCCAGTACTTC. Translating gives CASSMSRETQYF.

V and J are TRBV20-1 and TRBJ2-7; perhaps TRBD2 as D (6 bases). The CDR3 runs 13 residues. Trimming cost V 5 bases and J 7 bases, with 18 bases left between them. The germline CDR1 and CDR2 sequences are DFQATT and SNEGSKA (reference sequence). CDR3 sequence reads: CSAVGGGRREQYF. CDR3 nucleotide sequence: TGCAGTGCTGTTGGGGGAGGACGGCGTGAGCAGTACTTC.

The V and J genes are TRBV7-9 and TRBJ1-1; D is uncertain. Germline V CDR1 and CDR2: SEHNR, FQNEAQ (reference sequence). The CDR3 has 12 residues. Trimming shortened V by 1 base and J by 6 bases, and 6 bases separated the two germline ends. The CDR3 protein is CASSLGESEAFF. The DNA of the CDR3 is TGTGCCAGCAGCTTAGGAGAGTCTGAAGCTTTCTTT. Complete variable domain (other parts from reference TRBV7-9 and TRBJ1-1): DTGVSQNPRHKITKRGQNVTFRCDPISEHNRLYWYRQTLGQGPEFLTYFQNEAQLEKSRLLSDRFSAERPKGSFSTLEIQRTEQGDSAMYLCASSLGESEAFFGQGTRLTVV.

The chain joins TRBV12-3 or TRBV12-4 to TRBJ1-2; possibly TRBD1 for D (5 bases). CDR3 length: 13 amino acids. Trimming removed 6 bases from V and 4 bases from J, with 12 bases in between. CDR3 residues: CASRLWGVYGYTF. CDR3 coding DNA: TGTGCCAGCAGATTGTGGGGGGTCTATGGCTACACCTTC.

This rearrangement joins TRBV5-6 to TRBJ1-1; D gene uncertain. V lost 1 base and J lost 11, with 18 bases in between. The CDR3 totals 14 residues. In germline, CDR1 is SGHDT, CDR2 YYEEEE. CDR3 region: CASSLWAQASYAFF. The DNA for the CDR3 is TGTGCCAGCAGCTTGTGGGCCCAGGCGTCTTATGCTTTCTTT.

The chain recombines TRBV29-1 with TRBJ1-5; 7 bases line up with TRBD1. CDR1 is SQVTM, CDR2 ANQGSEA, per germline. Trimming took 7 bases from V and 4 from J; bases not matched to a gene: 4. The CDR3 is 12 amino acids. For the CDR3, the DNA is TGCAGCGCGGGACAGCAAAATCAGCCCCAGCATTTT. Translated: CSAGQQNQPQHF.